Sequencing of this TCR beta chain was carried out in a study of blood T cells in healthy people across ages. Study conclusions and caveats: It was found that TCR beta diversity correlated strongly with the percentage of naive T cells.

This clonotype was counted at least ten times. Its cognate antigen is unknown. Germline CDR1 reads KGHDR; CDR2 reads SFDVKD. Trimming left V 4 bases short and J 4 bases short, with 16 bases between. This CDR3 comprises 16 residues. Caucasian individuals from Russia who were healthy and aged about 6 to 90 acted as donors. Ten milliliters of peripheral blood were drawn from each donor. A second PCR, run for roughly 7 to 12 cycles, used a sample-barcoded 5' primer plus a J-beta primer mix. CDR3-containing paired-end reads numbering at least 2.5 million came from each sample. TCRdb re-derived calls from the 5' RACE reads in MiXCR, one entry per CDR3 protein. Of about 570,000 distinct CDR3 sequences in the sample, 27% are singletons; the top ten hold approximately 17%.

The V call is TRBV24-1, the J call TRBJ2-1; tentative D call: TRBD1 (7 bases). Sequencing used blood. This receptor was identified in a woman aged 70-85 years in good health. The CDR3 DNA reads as TGTGCCACCAGTGAACCTGCGGGACAGTCATACAATGAGCAGTTCTTC. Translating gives CATSEPAGQSYNEQFF.